Shown below are 15 T cell receptor beta chains from a single sample sequenced in a study of identical twins. TCRdb called the 5' RACE reads again in MiXCR, with one record for every CDR3 protein. The repertoire consists of roughly 280,000 distinct CDR3 sequences, with 7.5% to 9.5% occurring once and the leading ten covering approximately 6.6%. These data are also associated with another study on yellow fever vaccine responses in identical twins.

The specimen was CD8+ T cells sorted from blood. These receptors were obtained from a woman between 18 and 30 years old in good health.

The chain uses TRBV4-2 and TRBJ2-7; D ambiguous. Germline V gene data show CDR1 as LGHNA and CDR2 as YNFKEQ. The ends were cut back, 2 bases at V and 2 bases at J, with 13 bases in the middle. This CDR3 is 15 amino acids long. CDR3 residues: CASSQNPDAAYEQYF. The DNA for the CDR3 is TGTGCCAGCAGCCAAAACCCGGACGCTGCCTACGAGCAGTACTTC.

The V call is TRBV18, the J call TRBJ2-2; D is unclear. Germline assignment: CDR1 KGHSH and CDR2 LQKENI. The CDR3 contains 14 residues. V lost 2 bases and J 4 bases, leaving 8 bases between the germline ends. The CDR3 is CASSPVGLTGELFF. The CDR3 DNA sequence: TGTGCCAGCTCACCAGTGGGCCTCACCGGGGAGCTGTTTTTT.

This clonotype was found a few times. J is TRBJ2-5 and V is TRBV12-3 or TRBV12-4; D uncertain. This CDR3 spans 11 amino acids. V gave up 7 bases and J gave up 3 bases, with 6 bases separating them. CDR3 DNA sequence: TGTGCCAGCAAGTGGAAAGAGACCCAGTACTTC. Encoded protein: CASKWKETQYF.

This clonotype was seen ten or more times. The rearrangement joins TRBV5-1 to TRBJ2-1; D is possibly TRBD2 (5 bases). V was cut by 4 bases and J by 7 bases, with 18 bases left in between. Germline V lookup: CDR1 SGHRS, CDR2 YFSETQ. The CDR3 totals 15 residues. CDR3 nucleotide sequence: TGCGCCAGCAGCCTCCCGGGATGGGAGTTAAATGAGCAGTTCTTC. Amino acid sequence: CASSLPGWELNEQFF.

This clonotype was recorded a few times. The chain has TRBV4-3 and TRBJ2-7; 7 nucleotides align to TRBD2. The junction had 10 bases not matched to a gene; V was cut back by 1 base and J by 4 bases. Germline CDR1 LGHNA, CDR2 YSLEER. This CDR3 is built from 16 residues. In DNA form, the CDR3 reads TGCGCCAGCAGCCAAGCGGGGGGTGGGGGTGAGTACGAGCAGTACTTC. Translating it yields CASSQAGGGGEYEQYF.

CDR3 residues: CATTAYNEQFF. CDR3 coding DNA: TGTGCCACCACCGCCTACAATGAGCAGTTCTTC. This chain joins TRBV27 and TRBJ2-1; D is unresolved. The CDR3 has 11 residues. The V gene lost 10 bases and the J gene lost 2 bases, with 6 bases spanning the gap. Germline values: CDR1 MNHEY, CDR2 SMNVEV (reference sequence).

This chain links TRBV23-1 with TRBJ2-1; possible D gene TRBD1, 6 bases. TRBV23-1 is an ORF for which the function is uncertain. CDR3 length equals 15 residues. The V and J ends lost 6 bases and 4 bases respectively, with 16 bases between them. CDR3 residues: CASRTQGITYNEQFF. The DNA for the CDR3 is TGCGCCAGCAGAACGCAGGGGATCACGTACAATGAGCAGTTCTTC.

In this sample, this clonotype turned up many times. This chain joins TRBV5-1 and TRBJ2-7; D perhaps matches TRBD1 (7 bases). The CDR3 contains 13 residues. Germline V gene sequence: CDR1 SGHRS, CDR2 YFSETQ. V was shortened by 7 bases and J by 3 bases, with 14 bases between the two germline ends. The DNA of the CDR3 is TGCGCCAGCGCGGGGCAGGGGGGCTACGAGCAGTACTTC. This sequence encodes CASAGQGGYEQYF.

There are a few counts of this clonotype. V usage is TRBV27 and J usage is TRBJ2-5; weak D call: TRBD1 (5 bases). Deletions cut 5 bases from V and 1 base from J, with 11 bases between. From germline, CDR1 is MNHEY and CDR2 SMNVEV (reference sequence). This CDR3 has 14 residues. CDR3: CASSPQGLQETQYF. In DNA, the CDR3 is TGTGCCAGCAGTCCCCAGGGCCTCCAAGAGACCCAGTACTTC.

The chain has TRBV7-6 and TRBJ2-3, with D unclear. Germline V CDR1 and CDR2: SGHVS, FNYEAQ. The CDR3 consists of 13 residues. V gave up 6 bases and J gave up 4 bases, with 11 bases separating them. In DNA form, the CDR3 reads TGTGCCAGCAGACCCGGACCAGCAGATACGCAGTATTTT. Translating gives CASRPGPADTQYF.

The J gene is TRBJ1-2, the V gene TRBV4-2; D not resolved. Germline lookup yields CDR1 LGHNA and CDR2 YNFKEQ. The CDR3 is made up of 14 amino acids. The V and J ends lost 1 base and 2 bases respectively, with 8 bases between them. CDR3 in amino acids: CASSQVPGNYGYTF. CDR3 DNA sequence: TGTGCCAGCAGCCAAGTACCGGGGAACTATGGCTACACCTTC.

V gene TRBV18 combines with J gene TRBJ2-5; 7 bases are a match to TRBD1. The germline gives CDR1 KGHSH, CDR2 LQKENI. The CDR3 spans 15 residues. J gave up 7 bases and V 2 bases, and 10 bases lay outside the gene matches. This CDR3 is CASSPLTGMEGTQYF. CDR3 sequence (DNA): TGTGCCAGCTCACCATTGACAGGGATGGAAGGGACCCAGTACTTC.

V gene TRBV4-3 combines with J gene TRBJ2-7, with 8 nucleotides matching TRBD1. V shed 5 bases, J shed 4 bases, and the junction held 10 bases outside the gene matches. Germline values: CDR1 LGHNA, CDR2 YSLEER. The CDR3 consists of 15 residues. The CDR3 spells CASSETGTGSYEQYF. The CDR3 nucleotides read TGCGCCAGCAGCGAAACCGGGACAGGATCATACGAGCAGTACTTC.

V gene TRBV29-1 combines with J gene TRBJ2-7; TRBD1 is a possible D gene (6 bases). CDR1 SQVTM and CDR2 ANQGSEA come from the germline V gene. Trimming shortened V by 4 bases and J by 0 bases, and 16 bases separated the two germline ends. The CDR3 is 15 amino acids. The CDR3 region is CSVGGTGHSSYEQYF. CDR3 DNA sequence: TGCAGCGTTGGGGGGACGGGACACAGCTCCTACGAGCAGTACTTC.

The V call is TRBV29-1, the J call TRBJ2-3; 7 bases align to TRBD2. J gave up 0 bases and V 2 bases, and 11 bases lay outside the gene matches. This CDR3 has 17 amino acids. Per germline, CDR1 SQVTM and CDR2 ANQGSEA. This CDR3 reads CSVELGLADSSTDTQYF. As DNA, the CDR3 is TGCAGCGTTGAATTAGGTCTAGCGGACTCAAGCACAGATACGCAGTATTTT.